A single sample is the source of the 7 T cell receptor beta chains below, sequenced in a study of T cell responses to AZD1222 COVID-19 vaccine. Sequencing was performed with immunoSEQ multiplex PCR; in TCRdb, only in-frame clones are kept and a portion is missing. Of 150,000 or so clones in the sample, around 90% are singletons; the top ten hold just under 3%. The starting material was peripheral blood, obtained on day 0 of AZD1222 vaccination. These receptors came from an adult in good health.

This chain links TRBV5-1 with TRBJ1-4, with unresolved D. The CDR3 contains 14 residues. V was clipped by 4 bases and J by 7 bases, with 14 bases between them. Germline V CDR1 and CDR2: SGHRS, YFSETQ. In DNA form, the CDR3 reads TGCGCCAGCAGCCCCTGGACCATGAGTGAAAAACTGTTTTTT. This gives the protein CASSPWTMSEKLFF.

The V gene is TRBV4-2, the J gene TRBJ1-2; the match to TRBD1 covers 8 bases. Germline V gives CDR1 LGHNA, CDR2 YNFKEQ. V shed 0 bases, J shed 8 bases, and the junction held 14 bases outside the gene matches. This CDR3 is built from 17 residues. The CDR3 region is CASSQESGQANRGGYTF. The DNA of the CDR3 is TGTGCCAGCAGCCAAGAGTCGGGACAGGCAAACCGCGGGGGCTACACCTTC.

The gene calls are TRBV3-1 (or the pseudogene TRBV3-2) and TRBJ2-1; TRBD2 aligns across 8 bases. This CDR3 region has 17 residues. Looked up from germline, CDR1 is LGHDT and CDR2 is YNNKEL (reference sequence). With V trimmed by 2 bases and J by 6 bases, 12 bases remained unmatched. The CDR3 DNA is TGTGCCAGCAGCCAAAACAGCGGGAGTTATCACGGCAATGAGCAGTTCTTC. Translation gives CASSQNSGSYHGNEQFF.

The V call is TRBV24-1, the J call TRBJ2-5, with D tentatively TRBD1 (5 bases). Per germline, CDR1 KGHDR and CDR2 SFDVKD. CDR3 length: 14 residues. V was pared by 5 bases and J by 1 base, with 10 bases between. The CDR3 here is CATSGSGLQETQYF. The CDR3 coding sequence is TGTGCCACCAGTGGGTCAGGGCTCCAAGAGACCCAGTACTTC.

V usage is TRBV7-3 and J usage is TRBJ2-4, with 12 bases aligning to TRBD2. Trimming took 1 base from V and 0 from J; bases not matched to a gene: 13. In germline, CDR1 is SGHTA, CDR2 FQGTGA. The CDR3 sequence is 21 residues long. The CDR3 DNA reads as TGTGCCAGCAGCTTAAGGTGGGTAGGGCTAGCGGGAGGGGTAGCCAAAAACATTCAGTACTTC. Its protein product is CASSLRWVGLAGGVAKNIQYF.

The V call is TRBV5-6, the J call TRBJ1-5, with a possible D match to TRBD1 (5 bases). Per the germline V gene, CDR1 is SGHDT and CDR2 is YYEEEE. Trimming shortened V by 0 bases and J by 6 bases, and 16 bases separated the two germline ends. CDR3 length: 16 amino acids. CDR3 protein: CASSLGGAGYSQPQHF. The DNA of the CDR3 is TGTGCCAGCAGCTTGGGCGGGGCAGGTTACAGTCAGCCCCAGCATTTT.

The chain recombines TRBV27 with TRBJ1-2; D is uncertain. This CDR3 region has 15 residues. The germline gives CDR1 MNHEY, CDR2 SMNVEV (reference sequence). The ends were cut back, 1 base at V and 7 bases at J, with 16 bases in the middle. Here the CDR3 reads CASSLYFTSLGGYTF. CDR3 coding DNA: TGTGCCAGCAGTTTATATTTCACCAGCCTGGGTGGCTACACCTTC.